These 20 T cell receptor beta chains originate from one sample sequenced in a study of T cell repertoires in aging, cancer and after chemotherapy. Multiplex touch-down PCR with TRB-A/B primers amplified rearranged V-D-J TRB sequences. TCRdb analysed the multiplex PCR reads with MiXCR anew, one entry per CDR3 protein. The sample carries 5,000 to 6,000 distinct CDR3 sequences, approximately 31% recorded once. Peripheral blood genomic DNA, not sorted cells or RNA, was the template. The sample consisted of blood. These receptors came from a human donor in good health.

By its share, this clonotype is medium-sized (0.01 to 0.1%). The chain carries TRBV19 and TRBJ2-3; D possibly matches TRBD1 or TRBD2 (5 bases each). The germline V gene encodes CDR1 LNHDA and CDR2 SQIVND (reference sequence). The V gene lost 6 bases and the J gene lost 3 bases, with 16 bases spanning the gap. This CDR3 region has 15 residues. The DNA of the CDR3 is TGTGCCAGTAGCCTAGGGGACGTTAGTACAGATACGCAGTATTTT. The encoded protein is CASSLGDVSTDTQYF.

This clonotype was seen only a few times. The rearrangement joins TRBV27 to TRBJ1-2; weak D call: TRBD1 (5 bases). CDR1 is MNHEY and CDR2 is SMNVEV in the germline V gene (reference sequence). The CDR3 sequence is 16 residues long. V was cut by 3 bases and J by 7 bases, with 21 bases left in between. The CDR3 nucleotides are TGTGCCAGCAGTTTTAATACCCTCGGGGGTTTGGGTGGCTACACCTTC. It codes for CASSFNTLGGLGGYTF.

This clonotype turned up a few times. V gene TRBV7-6 combines with J gene TRBJ2-1; 7 bases fit TRBD2. V was pared by 1 base and J by 5 bases, with 5 bases of the junction left unmatched. CDR3 length equals 15 residues. Per the germline V gene, CDR1 is SGHVS and CDR2 is FNYEAQ. The CDR3 sequence: CASSLVSGPNNEQFF. The CDR3 DNA is TGTGCCAGCAGCTTAGTTAGCGGGCCTAACAATGAGCAGTTCTTC.

The chain recombines TRBV6-6 with TRBJ1-4; no reliable D call. Germline-derived CDR1 and CDR2 are MNHNY and SVGAGI (reference sequence). Trimming shortened V by 8 bases and J by 0 bases, and 13 bases separated the two germline ends. This CDR3 is 15 amino acids long. Written as DNA, the CDR3 is TGTGCCAGCCAGGACCGTATCTCAACTAATGAAAAACTGTTTTTT. The encoded protein is CASQDRISTNEKLFF.

The chain combines TRBV24-1 with TRBJ1-2; a weak D match, TRBD1 (6 bases). This CDR3 spans 12 amino acids. Trimming took 0 bases from V and 14 from J, leaving 12 bases between them. Germline CDR1 is KGHDR and CDR2 is SFDVKD. This CDR3 is CATSDLTGFQTF. In DNA, the CDR3 is TGTGCCACCAGTGATTTGACAGGGTTCCAAACCTTC.

The chain joins TRBV10-3 to TRBJ1-2, with TRBD1 as a possible D gene (6 bases). V was clipped by 4 bases and J by 6 bases, with 9 bases between them. From germline, CDR1 is ENHRY and CDR2 SYGVKD. The CDR3 runs 12 residues. The CDR3 DNA reads as TGTGCCATCAGTGCCTCAGGGGATGGCTACACCTTC. Amino acid sequence: CAISASGDGYTF.

By share, this clonotype counts as medium-sized. The V gene is TRBV5-6, the J gene TRBJ2-7; 8 bases are shared with TRBD2. CDR1 and CDR2 from the germline V gene are SGHDT and YYEEEE. The CDR3 is 12 residues long. The ends lost 4 bases at V and 6 bases at J; junction bases unmatched: 3. CDR3 sequence: CASSPGGGEQYF. CDR3 sequence (DNA): TGTGCCAGCAGCCCGGGGGGGGGCGAGCAGTACTTC.

This clonotype has just a few counts. This chain connects TRBV24-1 to TRBJ2-3; D not certain. The V and J ends lost 5 bases and 6 bases respectively, with 8 bases between them. The CDR3 extends over 12 amino acids. Germline lookup yields CDR1 KGHDR and CDR2 SFDVKD. CDR3 in DNA: TGTGCCACCAGTGGTTCCCGCGATACGCAGTATTTT. Protein sequence: CATSGSRDTQYF.

This clonotype was counted only a few times. The chain couples TRBV6-5 to TRBJ1-4; a weak D match, TRBD1 (5 bases). The V end lost 6 bases, the J end lost 7 bases, and 15 bases lay between the germline ends. CDR1 and CDR2 from the germline V gene are MNHEY and SVGAGI. The CDR3 has 14 amino acids. CDR3 bases: TGTGCCAGCAGGCCACCGGGGACGAGTGAAAAACTGTTTTTT. This gives the protein CASRPPGTSEKLFF.

Within the sample, this clonotype is medium-sized. The V and J genes are TRBV18 and TRBJ2-5; possibly TRBD1 or TRBD2 for D (5 bases each). Between the trimmed V and J ends, which lost 6 bases and 5 bases, there was a span of 13 bases. Germline loops: CDR1 KGHSH, CDR2 LQKENI. The CDR3 length is 13 residues. The CDR3 region is CASSPGASETQYF. The CDR3 nucleotides are TGTGCCAGCTCTCCCGGGGCGTCGGAGACCCAGTACTTC.

The chain couples TRBV20-1 to TRBJ1-3; D unclear. Germline CDR1 and CDR2: DFQATT and SNEGSKA (reference sequence). This CDR3 contains 13 residues. Trimming shortened V by 3 bases and J by 0 bases, and 6 bases separated the two germline ends. The DNA of the CDR3 is TGCAGTGCTAGCCGAGACTCTGGAAACACCATATATTTT. Translation gives CSASRDSGNTIYF.

A word on this clonotype: A much larger clone lies one base from this, so it may be a read error. The chain recombines TRBV27 with TRBJ2-3; 10 bases map to TRBD2. The germline V gene has CDR1 MNHEY and CDR2 SMNVEV (reference sequence). The CDR3 is made up of 15 amino acids. CDR3 bases: TGTGACAGCAGGCCTAGCGGGGGTCAGGGAAATACGCAGTATTTT. Protein sequence: CDSRPSGGQGNTQYF.

In its sample, this clonotype ranks as medium-sized (0.01 to 0.1%). The CDR3 protein is CASSYSAGVGEQYF. The CDR3 DNA reads TGTGCCAGCAGTTACTCGGCAGGGGTGGGCGAGCAGTACTTC. V usage is TRBV6-5 and J usage is TRBJ2-7; D perhaps matches TRBD1 (6 bases). CDR1 MNHEY and CDR2 SVGAGI come from the germline V gene. Trimming took 0 bases from V and 6 from J, leaving 12 bases between them. CDR3 length: 14 amino acids.

The genes are TRBV5-4 and TRBJ2-1; 8 bases align to TRBD2. The CDR3 contains 15 residues. Germline CDR1 reads SGHNT; CDR2 reads YYREEE (reference sequence). V lost 3 bases to trimming and J lost 4 bases; unmatched junction nucleotides: 6. This CDR3 reads CASSYSGGAYNEQFF. The CDR3 DNA reads TGTGCCAGCAGCTATTCGGGAGGGGCTTACAATGAGCAGTTCTTC.

This clonotype has only a few counts. The chain is built from TRBV18 and TRBJ1-1; D call uncertain. The V end was cut by 6 bases, the J end by 6 bases, with 8 bases between. Germline values: CDR1 KGHSH, CDR2 LQKENI. The CDR3 contains 11 residues. This CDR3 reads CASSISAEAFF. In DNA, the CDR3 is TGTGCCAGCTCGATCTCGGCTGAAGCTTTCTTT.

This clonotype is labeled as medium-sized (0.01 to 0.1%). This sequence joins TRBV5-4 and TRBJ2-1; a possible D gene is TRBD2 (6 bases). Deletions cut 4 bases from V and 3 bases from J, with 14 bases between. This CDR3 has 15 residues. The germline CDR1 and CDR2 sequences are SGHNT and YYREEE (reference sequence). CDR3 coding DNA: TGTGCCAGCAGCCCCGGGACTGGCAGCTACAATGAGCAGTTCTTC. Its protein product is CASSPGTGSYNEQFF.

This clonotype qualifies as medium-sized. The V gene is TRBV19, the J gene TRBJ2-7; D tentatively fits TRBD1 or TRBD2 (5 bases each). The length of the CDR3 is 15 residues. V lost 3 bases to trimming and J lost 0 bases, with 12 bases between them. CDR1 LNHDA and CDR2 SQIVND come from the germline V gene (reference sequence). This chain's CDR3 is CASSIGPGSSYEQYF. The DNA of the CDR3 is TGTGCCAGTAGTATCGGGCCAGGGAGCTCCTACGAGCAGTACTTC.

The chain has TRBV27 and TRBJ1-5; a weak D match, TRBD1 (5 bases). The V gene lost 6 bases and the J gene lost 0 bases, with 9 bases spanning the gap. The CDR3 has 14 amino acids. Germline CDR1 reads MNHEY; CDR2 reads SMNVEV (reference sequence). CDR3 coding DNA: TGTGCCAGCAGGGACACCTATAGCAATCAGCCCCAGCATTTT. It yields the protein CASRDTYSNQPQHF.

The chain uses TRBV5-1 and TRBJ2-7; no clear D. V lost 0 bases and J 0 bases, leaving 7 bases between the germline ends. Looked up from germline, CDR1 is SGHRS and CDR2 is YFSETQ. This CDR3 contains 14 residues. The DNA for the CDR3 is TGCGCCAGCAGCTTGGTCAGCTACTCCTACGAGCAGTACTTC. Its translation: CASSLVSYSYEQYF.

This clonotype is labeled as large (0.1 to 1%). The chain is built from TRBV29-1 and TRBJ2-2; no reliable D call. This CDR3 is 12 amino acids long. Germline loops: CDR1 SQVTM, CDR2 ANQGSEA. Trimming left V 7 bases short and J 3 bases short, with 9 bases between. CDR3 sequence reads: CSAFTDTGELFF. CDR3 nucleotide sequence: TGCAGCGCTTTTACCGACACCGGGGAGCTGTTTTTT.